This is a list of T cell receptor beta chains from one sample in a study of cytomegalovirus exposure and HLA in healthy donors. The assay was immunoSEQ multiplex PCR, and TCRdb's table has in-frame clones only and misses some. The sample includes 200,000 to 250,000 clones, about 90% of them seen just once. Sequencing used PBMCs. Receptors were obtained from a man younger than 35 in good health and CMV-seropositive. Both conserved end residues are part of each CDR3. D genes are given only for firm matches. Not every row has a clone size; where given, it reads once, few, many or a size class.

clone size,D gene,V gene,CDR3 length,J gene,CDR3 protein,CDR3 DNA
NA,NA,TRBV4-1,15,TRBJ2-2,CASSTPGKGTGELFF,TGCGCCAGCAGCACTCCGGGGAAGGGCACCGGGGAGCTGTTTTTT
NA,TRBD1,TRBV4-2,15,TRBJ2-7,CASSQERGPNSEQYF,TGTGCCAGCAGCCAAGAGAGGGGGCCCAACTCCGAGCAGTACTTC
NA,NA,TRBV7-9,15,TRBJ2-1,CASSLAAGNLNEQFF,TGTGCCAGCAGCTTAGCGGCAGGAAACCTCAATGAGCAGTTCTTC
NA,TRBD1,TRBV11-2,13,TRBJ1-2,CASSSRGNYGYTF,TGTGCCAGCAGCTCCAGGGGGAACTATGGCTACACCTTC
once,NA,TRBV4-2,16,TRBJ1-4,CASSLLSVTAQVELFF,TGTGCCAGCAGCCTACTATCGGTGACTGCTCAAGTGGAACTGTTTTTT
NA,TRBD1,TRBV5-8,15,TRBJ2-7,CASSLGQGLTYEQYF,TGTGCCAGCAGCTTAGGACAGGGCCTAACCTACGAGCAGTACTTC
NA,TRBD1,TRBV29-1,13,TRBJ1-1,CSVQGQEGTEAFF,TGCAGCGTACAAGGACAGGAGGGCACTGAAGCTTTCTTT
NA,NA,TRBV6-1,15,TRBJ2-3,CASSDRTGSTDTQYF,TGTGCCAGCAGTGACCGGACGGGGAGCACAGATACGCAGTATTTT
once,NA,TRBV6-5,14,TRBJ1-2,CASRSTTEGYGYTF,TGTGCCAGCAGGTCCACCACAGAAGGCTATGGCTACACCTTC
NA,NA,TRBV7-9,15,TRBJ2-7,CASSFLRENIYEQYF,TGTGCCAGCAGCTTTCTCCGGGAGAACATCTACGAGCAGTACTTC
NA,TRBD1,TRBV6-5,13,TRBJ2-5,CASSWTGRETQYF,TGTGCCAGCAGTTGGACAGGGCGGGAGACCCAGTACTTC
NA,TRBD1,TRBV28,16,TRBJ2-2,CASSLWTGGHTGELFF,TGTGCCAGCAGTTTATGGACAGGGGGCCACACCGGGGAGCTGTTTTTT
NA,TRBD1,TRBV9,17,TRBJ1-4,CASSATAPGTGPEKLFF,TGTGCCAGCAGCGCTACCGCACCCGGGACAGGGCCCGAAAAACTGTTTTTT
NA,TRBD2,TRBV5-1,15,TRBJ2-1,CASSSLAGGYNEQFF,TGCGCCAGCAGCTCCCTAGCGGGAGGGTACAATGAGCAGTTCTTC
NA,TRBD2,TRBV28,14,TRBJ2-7,CASSTSGGYYEQYF,TGTGCCAGCAGTACTAGCGGGGGGTACTACGAGCAGTACTTC
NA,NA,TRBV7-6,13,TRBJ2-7,CASSWAEEFEQYF,TGTGCCAGCAGCTGGGCGGAGGAGTTCGAGCAGTACTTC
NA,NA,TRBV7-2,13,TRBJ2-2,CASLPRVTGELFF,TGTGCCAGCCTCCCGCGGGTCACCGGGGAGCTGTTTTTT
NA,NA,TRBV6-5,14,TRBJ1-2,CASRGSRVLYGYTF,TGTGCCAGCAGGGGTTCCAGGGTTTTGTATGGCTACACCTTC